This T cell receptor beta chain was identified during a study of T cell clones after liver transplantation. With 2 bases removed from V and 5 bases from J, the gap between germline ends came to 19 bases. Germline lookup yields CDR1 MGHRA and CDR2 YSYEKL. The length of the CDR3 is 17 residues. The method was immunoSEQ multiplex PCR; TCRdb's version includes in-frame clones alone and lacks a portion of them. The sample has tens of thousands of clones, about two thirds seen once. This clone appeared a single time. This receptor was identified in a human donor who received a liver transplant. Sequences were derived from CD4+ T cells from blood, sampled before liver transplant. The genes are TRBV4-1 and TRBJ2-1, with D maybe TRBD1 (6 bases). In nucleotides, the CDR3 is TGCGCCAGCAGCCAAAAAGAAGGGGGTATGTGGGACAATGAGCAGTTCTTC. Amino acid sequence: CASSQKEGGMWDNEQFF.